The 30 T cell receptor beta chains below all came from one sample that was sequenced in a study of blood T cell repertoires in COVID-19. Profiled with immunoSEQ multiplex PCR; TCRdb holds only in-frame clones, not every one. In the table there are roughly 250,000 clones, over 90% of which are singletons. Sequencing was done on a sample of peripheral blood. The receptors here all came from a man in his thirties or forties with COVID-19, enrolled during active disease.

The chain links TRBV7-3 to TRBJ2-7; a possible D gene is TRBD1 (7 bases). The CDR3 has 15 residues. Deletions cut 5 bases from V and 0 bases from J, with 14 bases between. The germline CDR1 and CDR2 sequences are SGHTA and FQGTGA. DNA for the CDR3: TGTGCCAGCAGCCTAGGGGGGACAGTCTCCTACGAGCAGTACTTC. It yields the protein CASSLGGTVSYEQYF.

The chain couples TRBV5-4 to TRBJ1-6; 7 bases map to TRBD1. The CDR3 extends over 15 amino acids. With V trimmed by 7 bases and J by 2 bases, 6 bases remained unmatched. Germline loops: CDR1 SGHNT, CDR2 YYREEE (reference sequence). The CDR3 coding sequence is TGTGCCAGCGGAAGTGGACAGGCCTATAATTCACCCCTCCACTTT. Its translation: CASGSGQAYNSPLHF.

The rearrangement links TRBV19 to TRBJ1-4; TRBD1 might be the D (6 bases). The ends were cut back, 3 bases at V and 6 bases at J, with 20 bases in the middle. This CDR3 has 17 amino acids. Germline CDR1 reads LNHDA; CDR2 reads SQIVND (reference sequence). The CDR3 coding sequence is TGTGCCAGTAGTATCGGTGACAGGCAGGGTGTATATGAAAAACTGTTTTTT. This gives the protein CASSIGDRQGVYEKLFF.

This chain joins TRBV6-5 and TRBJ1-2; TRBD1 agrees at 8 bases. In germline, CDR1 is MNHEY, CDR2 SVGAGI. The junction had 8 bases not matched to a gene; V was cut back by 6 bases and J by 8 bases. CDR3 length: 13 residues. CDR3 amino acids: CASRPADRDGYTF. In DNA, the CDR3 is TGTGCCAGCAGGCCCGCGGACAGGGACGGCTACACCTTC.

The chain is built from TRBV19 and TRBJ2-7; 8 bases line up with TRBD1. J lost 2 bases, V lost 5 bases, and 8 bases had no gene match. The CDR3 runs 15 residues. Germline V gives CDR1 LNHDA, CDR2 SQIVND (reference sequence). The CDR3 loop reads CASSWTGNVAYEQYF. The DNA of the CDR3 is TGTGCCAGTAGTTGGACAGGGAACGTGGCCTACGAGCAGTACTTC.

The chain couples TRBV30 to TRBJ1-2, with unresolved D. This CDR3 has 12 amino acids. V dropped 2 bases and J dropped 8 bases, with 12 bases sitting between them. The germline V gene has CDR1 GTSNPN and CDR2 SVGIG (reference sequence). CDR3 sequence (DNA): TGTGCCTGGAGTCTTGGGCAAGTCGGCTACACCTTC. Its protein is CAWSLGQVGYTF.

The chain combines TRBV9 with TRBJ2-1; 11 nucleotides align to TRBD2. Germline V CDR1 and CDR2: SGDLS, YYNGEE. This CDR3 has 16 amino acids. With V trimmed by 2 bases and J by 8 bases, 9 bases remained unmatched. The CDR3 sequence is CASSVLAGGLADEQFF. The CDR3 nucleotides are TGTGCCAGCAGCGTCTTAGCGGGGGGGCTCGCTGATGAGCAGTTCTTC.

V gene TRBV2 combines with J gene TRBJ2-5; TRBD2 aligns across 11 bases. V was clipped by 11 bases and J by 4 bases; unmatched bases: 9. Germline CDR1 and CDR2: SNHLY and FYNNEI. The CDR3 is 14 amino acids. The CDR3 nucleotides are TGTGCCGCGACCCTTAGCGGGGGGGCAGAGACCCAGTACTTC. Translation: CAATLSGGAETQYF.

V usage is TRBV6-5 and J usage is TRBJ2-3, with 7 bases fitting TRBD2. Germline values: CDR1 MNHEY, CDR2 SVGAGI. V was pared by 6 bases and J by 1 base, with 7 bases of the junction left unmatched. This CDR3 is built from 15 residues. The CDR3 sequence is CASSPTAGGTDTQYF. The CDR3 region has the DNA TGTGCCAGCAGCCCGACGGCGGGGGGCACAGATACGCAGTATTTT.

The CDR3 loop is CSADRDYGYTF. The CDR3 coding sequence is TGCAGTGCCGACAGGGACTATGGCTACACCTTC. The chain employs TRBV20-1 and TRBJ1-2, with TRBD1 matching 7 bases. The V gene end was trimmed by 6 bases and the J gene end by 3 bases; junction bases not matched to a gene: 1. The CDR3 covers 11 residues. The germline V gene has CDR1 DFQATT and CDR2 SNEGSKA (reference sequence).

As for this clone: Other DNA sequences from this sample encode an identical CDR3 as well. The chain combines TRBV18 with TRBJ1-1; 10 bases are a match to TRBD1. The CDR3 runs to 16 residues. CDR1 and CDR2 (germline): KGHSH, LQKENI. J gave up 0 bases and V 4 bases, and 5 bases lay outside the gene matches. The DNA for the CDR3 is TGTGCCAGCTCACTCCAGGGACAGGGGATGAACACTGAAGCTTTCTTT. It specifies CASSLQGQGMNTEAFF.

The chain employs TRBV4-1 and TRBJ1-2; 7 nucleotides align to TRBD1. Germline CDR1 and CDR2: MGHRA and YSYEKL. The CDR3 covers 18 residues. With 1 base clipped from V and 5 bases from J, the junction kept 16 bases outside the gene matches. CDR3 bases: TGCGCCAGCAGCCAAGCTGAGGTTGGAGGGGGCGCGGGGTATGGCTACACCTTC. Translating gives CASSQAEVGGGAGYGYTF.

V is TRBV4-1 and J is TRBJ2-7; perhaps TRBD1 as D (6 bases). Germline CDR1 reads MGHRA; CDR2 reads YSYEKL. This CDR3 region has 13 residues. V lost 4 bases to trimming and J lost 6 bases, with 13 bases between them. The CDR3 coding sequence is TGCGCCAGCAGCCGAGAGGTCAGGGGCGAGCAGTACTTC. It codes for CASSREVRGEQYF.

This clone occurred a few times. J is TRBJ1-6 and V is TRBV14; TRBD1 matches 10 bases. The junction had 3 bases not matched to a gene; V was cut back by 2 bases and J by 8 bases. Germline V gives CDR1 SGHDN, CDR2 FVKESK. The CDR3 is 15 amino acids. CDR3 residues: CASSQTGTGDSPLHF. Written as DNA, the CDR3 is TGTGCCAGCAGCCAAACCGGGACAGGGGATTCACCCCTCCACTTT.

The chain links TRBV15 to TRBJ1-5; unclear D gene. V was clipped by 1 base and J by 1 base, with 14 bases between them. The CDR3 is 17 residues long. Germline CDR1 is LNHNV and CDR2 is YYDKDF (reference sequence). The CDR3 is CATSRASSTGSNQPQHF. The DNA of the CDR3 is TGTGCCACCAGCAGAGCTTCGTCGACGGGGAGCAATCAGCCCCAGCATTTT. Supplemented by reference TRBV15 and TRBJ1-5, the full variable domain reads DAMVIQNPRYQVTQFGKPVTLSCSQTLNHNVMYWYQQKSSQAPKLLFHYYDKDFNNEADTPDNFQSRRPNTSFCFLDIRSPGLGDTAMYLCATSRASSTGSNQPQHFGDGTRLSIL.

The chain couples TRBV6-4 to TRBJ1-6, with unresolved D. CDR1 and CDR2 (germline): MRHNA, SNTAGT. CDR3 length: 14 residues. The ends were cut back, 2 bases at V and 6 bases at J, with 8 bases in the middle. CDR3 loop: CASSDGPFNSPLHF. The CDR3 DNA reads TGTGCCAGCAGTGACGGGCCGTTTAATTCACCCCTCCACTTT.

In DNA, the CDR3 is TGCAGCGTGGAGACCCTAGCGGTCCCCTACAATGAGCAGTTCTTC. As protein: CSVETLAVPYNEQFF. The chain combines TRBV29-1 with TRBJ2-1; TRBD2 matches 7 bases. The germline V gene encodes CDR1 SQVTM and CDR2 ANQGSEA. This CDR3 region has 15 residues. V dropped 6 bases and J dropped 2; count of bases not matched to a gene: 10.

The chain links TRBV6-5 to TRBJ2-5; 8 bases align to TRBD2. This CDR3 is 14 amino acids long. V shed 5 bases, J shed 3 bases, and the junction held 5 bases outside the gene matches. CDR1 and CDR2 from the germline V gene are MNHEY and SVGAGI. CDR3 sequence reads: CASSTGLAEETQYF. The CDR3 DNA reads TGTGCCAGCAGTACCGGACTAGCAGAAGAGACCCAGTACTTC.

V gene TRBV19 combines with J gene TRBJ1-5, with D possibly TRBD1 on 6 matching bases. Per the germline V gene, CDR1 is LNHDA and CDR2 is SQIVND (reference sequence). Trimming removed 1 base at V and 0 bases at J, with 19 bases between. There are 19 residues in the CDR3. CDR3 coding DNA: TGTGCCAGTAGTATAGCCCCCCAGGGGTCAACTGATAGCAATCAGCCCCAGCATTTT. It specifies CASSIAPQGSTDSNQPQHF. The full variable domain, with the rest looked up from reference TRBV19 and TRBJ1-5, is DGGITQSPKYLFRKEGQNVTLSCEQNLNHDAMYWYRQDPGQGLRLIYYSQIVNDFQKGDIAEGYSVSREKKESFPLTVTSAQKNPTAFYLCASSIAPQGSTDSNQPQHFGDGTRLSIL.

This clone was picked up one time. The J gene is TRBJ1-1, the V gene TRBV3-1 (or the pseudogene TRBV3-2); D is undetermined. The germline V gene encodes CDR1 LGHDT and CDR2 YNNKEL (reference sequence). V lost 8 bases and J lost 0, with 16 bases in between. CDR3 size: 15 residues. DNA of the CDR3: TGTGCCAGCCGGAGGCAGGAAAACATGAACACTGAAGCTTTCTTT. Protein product: CASRRQENMNTEAFF.

The J gene is TRBJ2-7, the V gene TRBV7-9; D perhaps matches TRBD1 (5 bases). Germline CDR1 SEHNR, CDR2 FQNEAQ (reference sequence). The CDR3 has 12 amino acids. V was clipped by 5 bases and J by 2 bases, with 7 bases between them. DNA for the CDR3: TGTGCCAGCAGCAAGGACACCTACGAGCAGTACTTC. Translated: CASSKDTYEQYF.

V and J are TRBV11-1 and TRBJ1-6; D gene unclear. Looked up from germline, CDR1 is SGHAT and CDR2 is FQDESV (reference sequence). V was pared by 0 bases and J by 7 bases, with 7 bases between. The CDR3 spans 14 residues. The CDR3 protein is CASSLAPGNSPLHF. The CDR3 region has the DNA TGTGCCAGCAGCTTAGCCCCGGGGAATTCACCCCTCCACTTT.

This chain links TRBV7-6 with TRBJ2-1; TRBD2 might be the D (5 bases). This CDR3 is built from 15 residues. V lost 6 bases to trimming and J lost 3 bases, with 15 bases between them. Germline V gene sequence: CDR1 SGHVS, CDR2 FNYEAQ. DNA for the CDR3: TGTGCCAGCAGTCCTAAGGCGGGCTTCTACAATGAGCAGTTCTTC. Amino acids: CASSPKAGFYNEQFF.

The chain combines TRBV29-1 with TRBJ2-3, with D tentatively TRBD1 (5 bases). The germline V gene has CDR1 SQVTM and CDR2 ANQGSEA. V lost 0 bases, J lost 1 base, and 8 bases lay in between. This CDR3 has 14 residues. CDR3 region: CSVEDSRGTDTQYF. The CDR3 DNA reads as TGCAGCGTTGAAGATTCCAGGGGCACAGATACGCAGTATTTT.

This clone was counted once. The V gene is TRBV5-4, the J gene TRBJ2-5; TRBD2 might be the D (7 bases). Germline loops: CDR1 SGHNT, CDR2 YYREEE (reference sequence). V was clipped by 4 bases and J by 1 base, with 11 bases between them. The CDR3 consists of 14 residues. Here the CDR3 reads CASSPRGPQETQYF. The CDR3 DNA is TGTGCCAGCAGCCCGCGGGGGCCCCAAGAGACCCAGTACTTC.

The chain couples TRBV7-7 to TRBJ2-2; possibly TRBD2 for D (5 bases). The germline CDR1 and CDR2 sequences are SSHAT and FNYEAQ (reference sequence). This CDR3 comprises 14 residues. The ends were cut back, 2 bases at V and 5 bases at J, with 9 bases in the middle. The CDR3 DNA is TGTGCCAGCAGCTTAACTAGGAATACCGGGGAGCTGTTTTTT. Amino acid sequence: CASSLTRNTGELFF.

V usage is TRBV27 and J usage is TRBJ2-7; a possible D gene is TRBD2 (6 bases). There are 14 residues in the CDR3. Germline V gene data show CDR1 as MNHEY and CDR2 as SMNVEV (reference sequence). V shed 1 base and J shed 7 bases, with 14 bases lying between them. The CDR3 DNA is TGTGCCAGCAGTTTATTGGGGAAAGGGAGGGAGCAGTACTTC. This codes for CASSLLGKGREQYF.

The CDR3 loop is CASSLTRGTQETQYF. The CDR3, as DNA: TGTGCCAGCAGTTTAACGCGGGGTACACAAGAGACCCAGTACTTC. V gene TRBV28 combines with J gene TRBJ2-5, with D perhaps matching TRBD2 (6 bases). Germline V gene lookup returns CDR1 MDHEN and CDR2 SYDVKM. The CDR3 runs 15 residues. The V gene lost 2 bases and the J gene lost 2 bases, with 12 bases spanning the gap.

V and J are TRBV7-9 and TRBJ1-1, with 12 positions matching TRBD1. CDR3 length equals 18 residues. Germline V gives CDR1 SEHNR, CDR2 FQNEAQ (reference sequence). The V segment lost 5 bases and the J segment 2 bases; nucleotides outside the gene matches: 12. CDR3 sequence: CASSPNGRDRGRNTEAFF. CDR3 nucleotides: TGTGCCAGCAGCCCCAATGGCAGGGACAGGGGGCGAAACACTGAAGCTTTCTTT.

The chain joins TRBV3-1 (or the pseudogene TRBV3-2) to TRBJ2-5; TRBD2 matches at 8 bases. Germline V gene sequence: CDR1 LGHDT, CDR2 YNNKEL (reference sequence). The CDR3 totals 18 residues. With 5 bases clipped from V and 4 bases from J, the junction kept 18 bases outside the gene matches. The CDR3 region is CASSFQSGGMGLRETQYF. CDR3 sequence (DNA): TGTGCCAGCAGCTTCCAAAGCGGGGGAATGGGGTTGCGAGAGACCCAGTACTTC.